The 13 T cell receptor beta chains listed next were all sequenced from one sample in a study of identical twins. TCRdb processed the 5' RACE reads anew with MiXCR; each CDR3 protein has one entry. The data hold some 500,000 distinct CDR3 sequences, with 22% observed a single time. These same records also appear under a second study, on T cells expressing NK-cell markers.

The sample consisted of CD4+ T cells sorted from blood. Every receptor here comes from a woman aged 18-29 years in good health.

The V call is TRBV4-1, the J call TRBJ2-5; D is undetermined. The CDR3 length is 14 residues. The ends were cut back, 3 bases at V and 5 bases at J, with 13 bases in the middle. Germline loops: CDR1 MGHRA, CDR2 YSYEKL. Here the CDR3 reads CASSHGNNWETQYF. Here the CDR3 DNA reads TGCGCCAGCAGCCATGGGAACAACTGGGAGACCCAGTACTTC.

There are a few counts of this clonotype. This chain links TRBV11-2 with TRBJ2-5, with 7 bases lining up with TRBD2. Germline V CDR1 and CDR2: SGHAT, FQNNGV. This CDR3 region has 13 residues. V shed 8 bases and J 5 bases; nucleotides not matched to a gene: 8. The CDR3 bases are TGTGCCAGCGGAGGCGGAGCGGGGGAGACCCAGTACTTC. It codes for CASGGGAGETQYF.

The chain joins TRBV6-1 to TRBJ1-2; D gene unclear. Germline V lookup: CDR1 MNHNS, CDR2 SASEGT. The CDR3 has 15 residues. The V gene lost 7 bases and the J gene lost 7 bases, with 22 bases spanning the gap. The DNA for the CDR3 is TGTGCCAGCACCCCCCTCGGAGCTCTGGCTATTGGCTACACCTTC. Translating it yields CASTPLGALAIGYTF.

This clonotype was seen once. This sequence joins TRBV20-1 and TRBJ2-5; TRBD2 aligns across 9 bases. From germline, CDR1 is DFQATT and CDR2 SNEGSKA (reference sequence). The CDR3 is 17 amino acids. Trimming cost V 1 base and J 2 bases; bases outside gene matches: 11. As DNA, the CDR3 is TGCAGTGCTAGAGTAGGTAGCGGGAGAAGGGGGCAAGAGACCCAGTACTTC. Protein product: CSARVGSGRRGQETQYF.

This clonotype was seen at least ten times. The CDR3 DNA reads TGCAGCGTTGCGGGGGGGCAAGAGACCCAGTACTTC. It translates to CSVAGGQETQYF. The chain combines TRBV29-1 with TRBJ2-5, with 8 nucleotides matching TRBD2. The CDR3 runs to 12 residues. Germline trimming cut 4 bases from V and 2 bases from J; bases unmatched to any gene: 0. Germline V gene sequence: CDR1 SQVTM, CDR2 ANQGSEA. Combining the CDR3 with reference TRBV29-1 and TRBJ2-5 gives the whole variable domain SAVISQKPSRDICQRGTSLTIQCQVDSQVTMMFWYRQQPGQSLTLIATANQGSEATYESGFVIDKFPISRPNLTFSTLTVSNMSPEDSSIYLCSVAGGQETQYFGPGTRLLVL.

The genes are TRBV7-2 and TRBJ2-5; TRBD2 matches at 9 bases. This CDR3 region has 15 residues. Trimming at V came to 3 bases and at J to 5 bases, leaving 7 bases not matched to a gene. From germline, CDR1 is SGHTA and CDR2 FQGNSA. In DNA, the CDR3 is TGTGCCAGCAGCTTGGCGGGAGGGGGACTGGAGACCCAGTACTTC. Amino acid sequence: CASSLAGGGLETQYF. Drawing the rest from reference TRBV7-2 and TRBJ2-5, the complete variable domain is GAGVSQSPSNKVTEKGKDVELRCDPISGHTALYWYRQSLGQGLEFLIYFQGNSAPDKSGLPSDRFSAERTGGSVSTLTIQRTQQEDSAVYLCASSLAGGGLETQYFGPGTRLLVL.

This clonotype was detected a few times. This rearrangement joins TRBV7-9 to TRBJ1-1; possibly TRBD1 for D (5 bases). The CDR3 covers 12 residues. V dropped 4 bases and J dropped 11 bases, with 14 bases sitting between them. From germline, CDR1 is SEHNR and CDR2 FQNEAQ (reference sequence). CDR3 amino acids: CASSSSGLMAFF. The CDR3 DNA follows: TGTGCCAGCAGCTCCTCAGGGCTGATGGCTTTCTTT.

CDR3 bases: TGTGCCAGTAGTACGGGACAGATTTATAGCAATCAGCCCCAGCATTTT. This translates into CASSTGQIYSNQPQHF. The gene calls are TRBV19 and TRBJ1-5; 7 bases line up with TRBD1. The trim removed 4 bases at V and 0 bases at J, leaving 6 bases unmatched. The CDR3 runs 16 residues. In germline, CDR1 is LNHDA, CDR2 SQIVND (reference sequence).

In this sample, this clonotype turned up a few times. This sequence joins TRBV20-1 and TRBJ2-2, with D hard to call. Germline V gives CDR1 DFQATT, CDR2 SNEGSKA (reference sequence). The CDR3 is made up of 12 amino acids. The V end was cut by 2 bases, the J end by 5 bases, with 6 bases between. CDR3 sequence reads: CSARWSTGELFF. CDR3 sequence (DNA): TGCAGTGCTAGATGGTCGACCGGGGAGCTGTTTTTT.

CDR3 sequence (DNA): TGTGCCATCAGTGAGTCGGGGGGAATGGACACTGAAGCTTTCTTT. Its protein is CAISESGGMDTEAFF. V and J are TRBV10-3 and TRBJ1-1; weak D call: TRBD1 (5 bases). The germline V gene encodes CDR1 ENHRY and CDR2 SYGVKD. Trimming took 0 bases from V and 3 from J, leaving 11 bases between them. CDR3 size: 15 residues.

The V gene is TRBV15, the J gene TRBJ2-7, with D perhaps matching TRBD1 (7 bases). The V end was cut by 2 bases, the J end by 6 bases, with 17 bases between. CDR1 is LNHNV, CDR2 YYDKDF, per germline (reference sequence). The CDR3 is 15 amino acids. CDR3: CATSRLTGTGGEQYF. The CDR3, as DNA: TGTGCCACCAGCAGATTGACAGGGACTGGAGGCGAGCAGTACTTC.

This chain connects TRBV6-1 to TRBJ1-2; 7 bases are a match to TRBD1. Germline V gives CDR1 MNHNS, CDR2 SASEGT. The CDR3 runs 14 residues. After removal of 4 bases from V and 3 bases from J, the junction contained 5 bases not matched to a gene. CDR3 nucleotide sequence: TGTGCCAGCAGTGCCACCGGGACAGACTATGGCTACACCTTC. Translated: CASSATGTDYGYTF.

This clonotype was seen only a few times. The chain combines TRBV20-1 with TRBJ2-7; D uncertain. The germline CDR1 and CDR2 sequences are DFQATT and SNEGSKA (reference sequence). This CDR3 comprises 12 residues. Trimming took off 4 bases at V and 2 bases at J, with 9 bases between the two ends. CDR3: CSANHVAYEQYF. CDR3 sequence (DNA): TGCAGTGCTAATCACGTCGCCTACGAGCAGTACTTC.